The 17 T cell receptor beta chains below were found in one sample sequenced in a study of T cells in Graves' hyperthyroidism and ophthalmopathy. RNA transcripts provided the source from which TCR beta CDR3 regions were amplified. RT-PCR in the first round (using the HTBI primer set) targeted the TCR CDR3. TCRdb redid the calling of the multiplex PCR reads with MiXCR, one entry per CDR3 protein. The data show roughly 700,000 distinct CDR3 sequences, roughly a third seen once. Source material: blood. These receptors originate from a woman in her forties with Graves' hyperthyroidism.

This clonotype was observed a few times. The rearrangement uses TRBV5-1 and TRBJ1-2; 10 nucleotides match TRBD1. Unmatched junction bases numbered 7, after V lost 5 bases and J lost 0 bases. The CDR3 is made up of 16 amino acids. Germline CDR1 and CDR2: SGHRS and YFSETQ. The CDR3 loop is CASREDRGISNYGYTF. The CDR3 DNA sequence: TGCGCCAGCAGAGAGGACAGGGGGATATCTAACTATGGCTACACCTTC. Filled out from reference TRBV5-1 and TRBJ1-2, the complete variable domain reads KAGVTQTPRYLIKTRGQQVTLSCSPISGHRSVSWYQQTPGQGLQFLFEYFSETQRNKGNFPGRFSGRQFSNSRSEMNVSTLELGDSALYLCASREDRGISNYGYTFGSGTRLTVV.

This clonotype was counted between two and nine times. This chain links TRBV6-2 or TRBV6-3 with TRBJ2-5, with D perhaps TRBD2 (5 bases). The CDR3 consists of 15 residues. Germline V gene sequence: CDR1 MNHEY, CDR2 SVGEGT. V shed 6 bases and J shed 7 bases, with 21 bases lying between them. CDR3 amino acids: CASRALAGMVGTQYF. CDR3 nucleotide sequence: TGTGCCAGCAGGGCCTTAGCCGGGATGGTGGGGACCCAGTACTTC.

This clonotype has a handful of counts. The CDR3 DNA follows: TGTGCCAGCAGCGCCCCGACAGGGACCGGGGAGCTGTTTTTT. Protein sequence: CASSAPTGTGELFF. The chain carries TRBV13 and TRBJ2-2, with 7 bases matching TRBD1. Germline lookup yields CDR1 PRHDT and CDR2 FYEKMQ (reference sequence). The CDR3 has 14 residues. J was trimmed by 5 bases and V by 5 bases; bases with no gene match: 5.

This chain joins TRBV6-2 or TRBV6-3 and TRBJ1-2; 10 nucleotides match TRBD1. The CDR3 sequence is 13 residues long. Trimming cost V 7 bases and J 6 bases; bases outside gene matches: 5. Looked up from germline, CDR1 is MNHEY and CDR2 is SVGEGT. Here the CDR3 reads CASKGQGRHGYTF. Written as DNA, the CDR3 is TGTGCCAGCAAGGGACAGGGGAGGCATGGCTACACCTTC.

The chain is built from TRBV7-9 and TRBJ1-2; D unclear. CDR1 is SEHNR and CDR2 is FQNEAQ in the germline V gene (reference sequence). V lost 4 bases to trimming and J lost 6 bases, with 12 bases between them. This CDR3 spans 13 amino acids. In DNA, the CDR3 is TGTGCCAGCAGCTGGCCGACCGTGGATGGCTACACCTTC. Encoded protein: CASSWPTVDGYTF.

The rearrangement joins TRBV6-5 to TRBJ1-6; the D is unclear. This CDR3 region has 13 residues. Germline CDR1 MNHEY, CDR2 SVGAGI. Trimming cost V 6 bases and J 8 bases, with 11 bases left between them. CDR3 sequence (DNA): TGTGCCAGCAGGCGGGGTTCGGATTCACCCCTCCACTTT. Amino acids: CASRRGSDSPLHF.

The gene calls are TRBV10-1 and TRBJ1-1, with D possibly matching TRBD1 (5 bases). The V and J ends lost 4 bases and 8 bases respectively, with 20 bases between them. From germline, CDR1 is WNHNN and CDR2 SYGVQD (reference sequence). The CDR3 totals 15 residues. The CDR3 is CASSGSTGLDLEAFF. DNA for the CDR3: TGCGCCAGCAGTGGTTCTACAGGTTTAGATTTGGAAGCTTTCTTT.

V is TRBV5-4 and J is TRBJ2-7, with 9 bases that match TRBD2. The CDR3 is 15 amino acids. Germline V gene data show CDR1 as SGHNT and CDR2 as YYREEE (reference sequence). The J segment lost 4 bases and the V segment lost 4 bases, leaving 9 bases of the junction unmatched. DNA for the CDR3: TGTGCCAGCAGCCAAGAAGTGACTAGCGGATACGAGCAGTACTTC. Its translation is CASSQEVTSGYEQYF.

The sample holds many counts of this clonotype. The J gene is TRBJ1-3, the V gene TRBV7-8, with unresolved D. Trimming stripped 2 bases from V and 2 bases from J, with 7 bases between. The CDR3 runs 14 residues. CDR1 and CDR2 (germline): SGHVS, FQNEAQ. CDR3 protein: CASSLPGTGNTIYF. The CDR3 coding sequence is TGTGCCAGCAGCTTACCGGGTACTGGAAACACCATATATTTT.

This clonotype was observed once. V and J are TRBV29-1 and TRBJ1-1; 7 positions agree with TRBD1. Germline CDR1 SQVTM, CDR2 ANQGSEA. The V segment lost 2 bases and the J segment 4 bases; nucleotides outside the gene matches: 7. The CDR3 loop spans 14 amino acids. The CDR3 loop is CSVETQGTATEAFF. The DNA for the CDR3 is TGCAGCGTTGAAACACAGGGGACGGCCACTGAAGCTTTCTTT.

This clonotype was seen repeatedly, ten times or more. The gene calls are TRBV29-1 and TRBJ1-2; D uncertain. The CDR3 length is 10 residues. Germline CDR1 SQVTM, CDR2 ANQGSEA. V lost 4 bases, J lost 6 bases, and 6 bases lay in between. The CDR3 loop reads CSVGLNGYTF. Written as DNA, the CDR3 is TGCAGCGTTGGCCTCAATGGCTACACCTTC.

This clonotype has at least ten counts. The chain employs TRBV5-6 and TRBJ1-2; no clear D. The CDR3 has 15 amino acids. The germline gives CDR1 SGHDT, CDR2 YYEEEE. The germline V and J ends were trimmed by 3 bases and 5 bases, with 17 bases remaining between them. CDR3 sequence (DNA): TGTGCCAGCAGCTCCATAAAAGCGGGCCAATATGGCTACACCTTC. Translating gives CASSSIKAGQYGYTF.

This clonotype was seen only a few times. This rearrangement joins TRBV6-5 to TRBJ1-2; 12 nucleotides align to TRBD1. V shed 6 bases, J shed 8 bases, and the junction held 7 bases outside the gene matches. The CDR3 consists of 14 residues. From germline, CDR1 is MNHEY and CDR2 SVGAGI. CDR3: CASRGGTGGYGYTF. The CDR3 DNA is TGTGCCAGCAGAGGAGGGACAGGGGGCTACGGCTACACCTTC.

This clonotype was recorded a few times. This could be a read error, since a much larger clone is one nucleotide away. The chain recombines TRBV15 with TRBJ2-7; 7 bases fit TRBD1. The CDR3 length is 15 residues. CDR1 is LNHNV and CDR2 is YYDKDF in the germline V gene (reference sequence). The CDR3 protein is CATSRDRGNSYEQHF. The CDR3 DNA reads as TGTGCCACCAGCAGAGACAGGGGGAATTCCTACGAGCAGCACTTC. Filled out from reference TRBV15 and TRBJ2-7, the complete variable domain reads DAMVIQNPRYQVTQFGKPVTLSCSQTLNHNVMYWYQQKSSQAPKLLFHYYDKDFNNEADTPDNFQSRRPNTSFCFLDIRSPGLGDTAMYLCATSRDRGNSYEQHFGPGTRLTVT.

The chain has TRBV15 and TRBJ1-2, with TRBD1 as a possible D gene (6 bases). CDR1 LNHNV and CDR2 YYDKDF come from the germline V gene (reference sequence). V was clipped by 2 bases and J by 0 bases, with 10 bases between them. This CDR3 region has 15 residues. The CDR3 bases are TGTGCCACCAGCAGACAGGGGCTAGCTAACTATGGCTACACCTTC. It is translated as CATSRQGLANYGYTF.

This clonotype has just a few counts. V and J are TRBV5-1 and TRBJ1-1; unclear D gene. V was trimmed by 6 bases and J by 1 base, leaving 10 bases between them. The CDR3 totals 13 residues. Germline loops: CDR1 SGHRS, CDR2 YFSETQ. CDR3 DNA: TGCGCCAGCAATTACCAGGAGAACACTGAAGCTTTCTTT. Residues: CASNYQENTEAFF.

This clonotype was seen repeatedly, ten times or more. In DNA form, the CDR3 reads TGTGCCAGCAGCTTCCTCTCGGCAGGGAGCTATGGCTACACCTTC. This codes for CASSFLSAGSYGYTF. V usage is TRBV7-2 and J usage is TRBJ1-2; D is possibly TRBD1 (5 bases). Germline V gene data show CDR1 as SGHTA and CDR2 as FQGNSA. The germline V and J ends were trimmed by 3 bases and 4 bases, with 15 bases remaining between them. The CDR3 length is 15 residues.